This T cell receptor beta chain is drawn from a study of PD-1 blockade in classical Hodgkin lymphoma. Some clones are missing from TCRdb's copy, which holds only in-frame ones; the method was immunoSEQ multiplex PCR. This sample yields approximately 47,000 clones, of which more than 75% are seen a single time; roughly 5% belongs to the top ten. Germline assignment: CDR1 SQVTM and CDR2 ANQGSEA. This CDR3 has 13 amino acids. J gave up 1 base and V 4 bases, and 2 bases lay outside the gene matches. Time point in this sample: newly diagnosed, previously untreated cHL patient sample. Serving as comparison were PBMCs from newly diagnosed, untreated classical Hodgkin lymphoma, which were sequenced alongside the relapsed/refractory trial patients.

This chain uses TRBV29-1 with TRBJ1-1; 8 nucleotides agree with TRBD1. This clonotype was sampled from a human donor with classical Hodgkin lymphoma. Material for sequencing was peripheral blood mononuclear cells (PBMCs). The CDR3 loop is CSVGTGKNTEAFF. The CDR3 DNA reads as TGCAGCGTTGGGACAGGGAAGAACACTGAAGCTTTCTTT.